This TCR beta chain was identified during a study of cytotoxic CD8 clonotypes in ibrutinib-treated CLL. CDR1 is SGHTA, CDR2 FQGTGA, per germline. Trimming stripped 0 bases from V and 0 bases from J, with 8 bases between. The CDR3 is 15 amino acids. The study's findings and limits: There were differences in sampling times between sustained-remission and progressing patients. Measured clonality at baseline was greater than in age-matched healthy donors and tracked with circulating CD8+ T-cell counts.

This clone showed up just once. Its antigen is currently unknown. Sequenced by immunoSEQ multiplex PCR; TCRdb stores in-frame clones only, minus some. The sample shows 24,000 or so clones, over 55% of them seen only once. The receptor comes from a human donor with chronic lymphocytic leukemia. The sequencing here drew on PBMCs, taken after 12 months of ibrutinib treatment. This chain uses TRBV7-3 with TRBJ1-2, with no clear D. The CDR3 sequence: CASSLTGLPNYGYTF. The CDR3 DNA reads as TGTGCCAGCAGCTTAACAGGGTTACCTAACTATGGCTACACCTTC.